This entry describes one TCR beta chain. The data belong to a study of T cell responses to AZD1222 COVID-19 vaccine. In germline, CDR1 is SGHTA, CDR2 FQGNSA. Trimming took 1 base from V and 6 from J, leaving 16 bases between them. The CDR3 contains 17 residues. TCRdb's table, derived via immunoSEQ multiplex PCR, lists solely in-frame clones and lacks some. The sample contains more than 95,000 clones, about 93% of which appear only once. This specimen was peripheral blood, taken on day 0 of AZD1222 vaccination. This clonotype was sampled from an adult in good health. The chain carries TRBV7-2 and TRBJ1-6, with D unclear. The CDR3 DNA is TGTGCCAGCAGCTTAGTGTCTTGGGGAGATTTTAATTCACCCCTCCACTTT. Translation: CASSLVSWGDFNSPLHF. The entire variable domain, with the rest obtained from reference TRBV7-2 and TRBJ1-6, is as follows: GAGVSQSPSNKVTEKGKDVELRCDPISGHTALYWYRQSLGQGLEFLIYFQGNSAPDKSGLPSDRFSAERTGGSVSTLTIQRTQQEDSAVYLCASSLVSWGDFNSPLHFGNGTRLTVT.